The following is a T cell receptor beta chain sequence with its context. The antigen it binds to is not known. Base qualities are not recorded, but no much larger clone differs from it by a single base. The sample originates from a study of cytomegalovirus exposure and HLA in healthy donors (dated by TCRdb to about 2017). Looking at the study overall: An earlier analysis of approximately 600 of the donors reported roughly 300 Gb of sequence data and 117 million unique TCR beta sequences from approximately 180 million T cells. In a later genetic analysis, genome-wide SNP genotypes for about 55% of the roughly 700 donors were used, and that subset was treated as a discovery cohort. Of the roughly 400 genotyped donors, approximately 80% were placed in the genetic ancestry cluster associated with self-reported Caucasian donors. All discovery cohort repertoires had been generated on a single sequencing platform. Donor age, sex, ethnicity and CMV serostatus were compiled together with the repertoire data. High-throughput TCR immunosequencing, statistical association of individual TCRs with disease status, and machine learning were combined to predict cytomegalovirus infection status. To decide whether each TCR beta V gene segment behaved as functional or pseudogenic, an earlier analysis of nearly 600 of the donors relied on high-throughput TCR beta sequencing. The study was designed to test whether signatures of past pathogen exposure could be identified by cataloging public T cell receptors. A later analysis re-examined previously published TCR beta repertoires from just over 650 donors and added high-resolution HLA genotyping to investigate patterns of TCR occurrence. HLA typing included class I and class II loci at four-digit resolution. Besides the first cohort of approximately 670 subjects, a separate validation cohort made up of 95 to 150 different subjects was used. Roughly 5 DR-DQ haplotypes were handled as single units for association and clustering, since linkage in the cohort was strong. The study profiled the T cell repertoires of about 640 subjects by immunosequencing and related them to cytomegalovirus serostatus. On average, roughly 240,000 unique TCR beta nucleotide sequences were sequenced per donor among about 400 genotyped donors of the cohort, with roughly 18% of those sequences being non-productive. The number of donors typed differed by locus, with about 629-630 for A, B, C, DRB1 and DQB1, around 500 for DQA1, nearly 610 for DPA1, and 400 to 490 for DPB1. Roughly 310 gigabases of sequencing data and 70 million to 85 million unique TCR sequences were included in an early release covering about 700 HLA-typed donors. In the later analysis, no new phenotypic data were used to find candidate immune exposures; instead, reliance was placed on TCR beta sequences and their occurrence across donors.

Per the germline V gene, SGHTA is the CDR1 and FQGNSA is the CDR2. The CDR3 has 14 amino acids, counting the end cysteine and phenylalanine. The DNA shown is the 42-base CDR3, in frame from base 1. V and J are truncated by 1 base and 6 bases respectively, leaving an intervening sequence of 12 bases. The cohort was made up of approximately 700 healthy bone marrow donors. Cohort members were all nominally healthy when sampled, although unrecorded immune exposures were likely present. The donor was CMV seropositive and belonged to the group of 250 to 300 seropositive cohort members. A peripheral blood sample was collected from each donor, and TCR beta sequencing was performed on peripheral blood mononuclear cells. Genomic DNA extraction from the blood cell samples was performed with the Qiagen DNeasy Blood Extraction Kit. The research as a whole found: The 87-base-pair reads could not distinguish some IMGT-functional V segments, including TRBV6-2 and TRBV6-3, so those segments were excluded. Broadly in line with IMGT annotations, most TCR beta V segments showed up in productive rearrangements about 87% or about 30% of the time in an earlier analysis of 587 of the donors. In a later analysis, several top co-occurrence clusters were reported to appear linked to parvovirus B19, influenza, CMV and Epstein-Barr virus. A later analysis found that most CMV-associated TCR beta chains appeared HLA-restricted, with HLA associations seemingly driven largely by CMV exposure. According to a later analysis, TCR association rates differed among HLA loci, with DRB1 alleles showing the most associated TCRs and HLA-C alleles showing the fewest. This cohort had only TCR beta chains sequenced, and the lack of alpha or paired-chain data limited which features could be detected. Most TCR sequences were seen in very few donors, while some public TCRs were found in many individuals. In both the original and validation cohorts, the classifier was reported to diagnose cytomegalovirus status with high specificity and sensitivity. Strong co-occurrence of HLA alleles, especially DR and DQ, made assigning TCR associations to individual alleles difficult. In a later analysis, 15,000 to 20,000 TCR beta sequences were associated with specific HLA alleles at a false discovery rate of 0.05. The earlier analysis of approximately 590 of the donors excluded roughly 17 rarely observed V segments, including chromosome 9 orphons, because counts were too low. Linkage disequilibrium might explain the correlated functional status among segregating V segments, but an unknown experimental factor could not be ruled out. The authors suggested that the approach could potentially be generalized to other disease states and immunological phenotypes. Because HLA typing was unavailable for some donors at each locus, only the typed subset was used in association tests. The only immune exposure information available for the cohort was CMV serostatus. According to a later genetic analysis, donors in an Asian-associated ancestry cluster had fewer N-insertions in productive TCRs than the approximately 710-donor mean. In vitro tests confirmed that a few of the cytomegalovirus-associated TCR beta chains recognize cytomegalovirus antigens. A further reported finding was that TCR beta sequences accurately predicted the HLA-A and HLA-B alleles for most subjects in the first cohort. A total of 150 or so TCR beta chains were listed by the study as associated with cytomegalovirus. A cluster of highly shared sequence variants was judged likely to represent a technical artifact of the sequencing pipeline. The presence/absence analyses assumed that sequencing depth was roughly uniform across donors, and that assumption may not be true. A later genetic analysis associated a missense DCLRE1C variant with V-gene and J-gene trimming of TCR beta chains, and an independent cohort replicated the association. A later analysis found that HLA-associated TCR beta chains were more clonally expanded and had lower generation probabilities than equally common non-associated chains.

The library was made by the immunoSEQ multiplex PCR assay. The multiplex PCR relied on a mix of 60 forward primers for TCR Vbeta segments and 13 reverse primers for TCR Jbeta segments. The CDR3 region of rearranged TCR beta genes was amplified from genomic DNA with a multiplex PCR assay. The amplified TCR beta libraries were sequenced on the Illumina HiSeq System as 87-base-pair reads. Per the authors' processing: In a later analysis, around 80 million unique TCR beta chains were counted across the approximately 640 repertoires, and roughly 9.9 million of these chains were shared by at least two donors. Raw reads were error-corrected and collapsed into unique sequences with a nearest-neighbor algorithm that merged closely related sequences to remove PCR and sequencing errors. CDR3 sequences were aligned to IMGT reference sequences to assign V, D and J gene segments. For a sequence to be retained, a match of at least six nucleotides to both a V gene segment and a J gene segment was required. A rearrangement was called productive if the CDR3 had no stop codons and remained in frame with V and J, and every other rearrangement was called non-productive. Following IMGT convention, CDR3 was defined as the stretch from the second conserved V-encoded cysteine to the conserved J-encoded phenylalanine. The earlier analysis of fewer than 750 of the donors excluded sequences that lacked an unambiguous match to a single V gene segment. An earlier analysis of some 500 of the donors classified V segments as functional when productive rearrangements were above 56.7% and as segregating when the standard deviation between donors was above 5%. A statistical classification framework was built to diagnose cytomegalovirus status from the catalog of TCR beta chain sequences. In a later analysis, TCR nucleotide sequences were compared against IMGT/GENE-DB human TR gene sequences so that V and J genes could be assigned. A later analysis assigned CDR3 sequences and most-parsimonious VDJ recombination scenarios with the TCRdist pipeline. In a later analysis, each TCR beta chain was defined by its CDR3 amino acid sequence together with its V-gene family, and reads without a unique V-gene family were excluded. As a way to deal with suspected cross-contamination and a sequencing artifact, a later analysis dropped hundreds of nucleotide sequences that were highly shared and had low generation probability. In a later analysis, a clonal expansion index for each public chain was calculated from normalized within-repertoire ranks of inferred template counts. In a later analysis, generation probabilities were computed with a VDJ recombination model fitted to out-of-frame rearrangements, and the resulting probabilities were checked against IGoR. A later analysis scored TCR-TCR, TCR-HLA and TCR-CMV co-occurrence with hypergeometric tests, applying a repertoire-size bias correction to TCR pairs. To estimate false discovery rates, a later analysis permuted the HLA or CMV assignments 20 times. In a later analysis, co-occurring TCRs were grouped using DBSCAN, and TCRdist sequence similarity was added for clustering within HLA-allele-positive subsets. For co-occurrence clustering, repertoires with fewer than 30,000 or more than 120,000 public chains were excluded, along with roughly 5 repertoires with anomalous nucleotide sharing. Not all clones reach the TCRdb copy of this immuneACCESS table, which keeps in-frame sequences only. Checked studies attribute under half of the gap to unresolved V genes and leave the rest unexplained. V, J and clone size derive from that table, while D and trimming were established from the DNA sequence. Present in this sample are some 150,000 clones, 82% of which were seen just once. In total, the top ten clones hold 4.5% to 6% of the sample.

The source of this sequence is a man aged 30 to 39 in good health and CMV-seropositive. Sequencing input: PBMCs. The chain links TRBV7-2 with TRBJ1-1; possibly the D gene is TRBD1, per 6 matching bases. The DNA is TGTGCCAGCAGCTTAGGCAGGGGCGGGCCTGAAGCTTTCTTT. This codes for CASSLGRGGPEAFF.